This T cell receptor (beta chain) came from a study of blood T cells in healthy people across ages. Together with a sample-barcoded 5' primer, a J-beta primer mix was included in a second PCR lasting roughly 6 to 12 cycles. Using its own MiXCR run on the 5' RACE reads, TCRdb lists one record per CDR3 protein. The sample has fewer than 900,000 distinct CDR3 sequences, roughly 47% seen once. Regarding this clonotype: One junction end disagrees with the germline gene, perhaps due to a read error.

The CDR3 sequence is 14 residues long. Germline V gene data show CDR1 as SNHLY and CDR2 as FYNNEI. This chain joins TRBV2 and TRBJ2-5; TRBD1 matches at 9 bases. This TCR came from a woman aged 55-70 years in good health. Sequenced: blood. The CDR3 is CASTEGTGFNEQYF. CDR3 nucleotide sequence: TGTGCCAGCACTGAAGGGACAGGGTTCAATGAGCAGTACTTC.